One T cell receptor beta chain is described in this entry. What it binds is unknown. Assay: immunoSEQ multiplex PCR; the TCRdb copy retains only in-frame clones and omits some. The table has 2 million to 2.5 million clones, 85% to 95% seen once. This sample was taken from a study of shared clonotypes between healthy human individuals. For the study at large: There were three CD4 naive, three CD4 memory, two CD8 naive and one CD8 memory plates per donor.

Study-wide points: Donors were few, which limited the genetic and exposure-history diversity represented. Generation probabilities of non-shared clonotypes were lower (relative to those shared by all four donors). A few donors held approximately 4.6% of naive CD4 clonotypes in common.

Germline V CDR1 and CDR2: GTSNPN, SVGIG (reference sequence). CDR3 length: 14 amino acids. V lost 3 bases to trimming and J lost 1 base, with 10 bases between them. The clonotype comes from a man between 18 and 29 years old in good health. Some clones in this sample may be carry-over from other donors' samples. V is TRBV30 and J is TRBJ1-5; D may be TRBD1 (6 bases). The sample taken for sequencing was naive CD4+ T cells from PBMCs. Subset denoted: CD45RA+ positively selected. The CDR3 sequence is CAWRGDTSNQPQHF. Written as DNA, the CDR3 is TGTGCCTGGAGGGGGGACACGAGCAATCAGCCCCAGCATTTT. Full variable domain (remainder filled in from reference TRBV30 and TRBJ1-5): SQTIHQWPATLVQPVGSPLSLECTVEGTSNPNLYWYRQAAGRGLQLLFYSVGIGQISSEVPQNLSASRPQDRQFILSSKKLLLSDSGFYLCAWRGDTSNQPQHFGDGTRLSIL.